These T cell receptor beta chains were read from a single sample in a study of cytomegalovirus exposure and HLA in healthy donors. The table came from immunoSEQ multiplex PCR; TCRdb's copy has only in-frame clones and leaves some out. The sample carries roughly 330,000 clones, roughly nine tenths recorded once. The sequencing sample was made of PBMCs. These receptors were collected from a woman in her 30s in good health and CMV-seropositive. Each CDR3 is given with its conserved first and last residue. The D gene is left open where the match is weak. Not every row has a clone size; where given, it reads once, few, many or a size class.

len,v_gene,d_gene,abundance,j_gene,CDR3aa,CDR3nt
14,TRBV27,TRBD1,NA,TRBJ2-7,CASSLLGQGDEQYF,TGTGCCAGCAGCTTACTGGGACAGGGAGACGAGCAGTACTTC
16,TRBV29-1,TRBD2,NA,TRBJ2-1,CSVKTSGGALYNEQFF,TGCAGCGTTAAAACTAGCGGGGGGGCCTTATACAATGAGCAGTTCTTC
15,TRBV7-9,NA,NA,TRBJ2-5,CASSLGFSGEETQYF,TGTGCCAGCAGCTTAGGGTTTTCGGGGGAAGAGACCCAGTACTTC
14,TRBV30,TRBD1,NA,TRBJ1-2,CAWSMLGTVYGYTF,TGTGCCTGGAGTATGCTCGGGACAGTCTATGGCTACACCTTC
13,TRBV29-1,NA,NA,TRBJ2-7,CSVLGQRGYEQYF,TGCAGCGTTCTTGGACAGAGGGGCTACGAGCAGTACTTC
14,TRBV19,NA,NA,TRBJ2-7,CASSIGPGGYEQYF,TGTGCCAGTAGTATAGGCCCCGGGGGCTACGAGCAGTACTTC
14,TRBV7-3,NA,NA,TRBJ2-2,CASSLIGHGGELFF,TGTGCCAGCAGCTTAATAGGGCATGGCGGGGAGCTGTTTTTT
17,TRBV19,TRBD2,NA,TRBJ2-3,CASSISRGGSGTDTQYF,TGTGCCAGTAGTATTTCCCGCGGCGGGAGTGGCACAGATACGCAGTATTTT
16,TRBV6-1,TRBD1,NA,TRBJ1-2,CASSDFRDRGKDGYTF,TGTGCCAGCAGTGACTTCCGGGACAGGGGAAAGGATGGCTACACCTTC
17,TRBV4-1,TRBD1,NA,TRBJ1-5,CASSHEWTGDGNQPQHF,TGCGCCAGCAGCCATGAATGGACAGGGGATGGCAATCAGCCCCAGCATTTT
15,TRBV9,TRBD1,NA,TRBJ1-4,CASSLSDRAHEKLFF,TGTGCCAGCAGCCTTTCAGACAGGGCCCACGAAAAACTGTTTTTT
15,TRBV7-2,TRBD1,NA,TRBJ1-5,CASGPGGIGNQPQHF,TGTGCCAGCGGACCAGGGGGCATTGGCAATCAGCCCCAGCATTTT
14,TRBV29-1,TRBD2,NA,TRBJ2-1,CSVGISGGANEQFF,TGCAGCGTTGGTATAAGCGGGGGGGCCAATGAGCAGTTCTTC
14,TRBV28,TRBD1,once,TRBJ2-7,CASSSPGQTYEQYF,TGTGCCAGCAGTTCTCCGGGACAGACCTACGAGCAGTACTTC
14,TRBV28,TRBD2,NA,TRBJ2-1,CASRLAVPLNEQFF,TGTGCCAGCAGACTAGCGGTCCCATTGAATGAGCAGTTCTTC
13,TRBV7-9,NA,medium-sized,TRBJ1-2,CASIPPGYLGYTF,TGTGCCAGCATCCCCCCCGGGTATTTAGGCTACACCTTC
16,TRBV9,NA,NA,TRBJ1-1,CASSAHRTEMNTEAFF,TGTGCCAGCAGCGCTCACCGGACAGAAATGAACACTGAAGCTTTCTTT
18,TRBV5-1,NA,NA,TRBJ2-3,CASSLVGRFGESTDTQYF,TGCGCCAGCAGCTTGGTCGGCAGGTTTGGCGAGAGCACAGATACGCAGTATTTT
15,TRBV4-3,NA,NA,TRBJ2-7,CASSQTTLAYYEQYF,TGCGCCAGCAGCCAGACCACTCTAGCCTACTACGAGCAGTACTTC
17,TRBV29-1,TRBD2,NA,TRBJ2-1,CSVEVGGRASSYNEQFF,TGCAGCGTTGAGGTGGGCGGGAGGGCAAGCTCCTACAATGAGCAGTTCTTC
17,TRBV5-1,NA,NA,TRBJ1-4,CASSLAGTPATNEKLFF,TGCGCCAGCAGCTTGGCGGGGACGCCTGCAACTAATGAAAAACTGTTTTTT
12,TRBV7-6,NA,NA,TRBJ2-7,CASSPATDEQYF,TGTGCCAGCAGCCCCGCAACCGACGAGCAGTACTTC
15,TRBV28,NA,once,TRBJ2-2,CASSLATPHTGELFF,TGTGCCAGCAGTTTGGCGACACCCCACACCGGGGAGCTGTTTTTT
12,TRBV29-1,NA,NA,TRBJ1-1,CSVDFEGVEAFF,TGCAGCGTTGATTTTGAGGGGGTCGAAGCTTTCTTT
17,TRBV4-2,NA,NA,TRBJ2-6,CASSQDREVSGANVLTF,TGTGCCAGCAGCCAAGATCGCGAGGTCTCTGGGGCCAACGTCCTGACTTTC
15,TRBV2,NA,NA,TRBJ2-1,CASSEVGTSYNEQFF,TGTGCCAGCAGTGAAGTGGGGACATCCTACAATGAGCAGTTCTTC
15,TRBV9,NA,once,TRBJ2-3,CASSVRLGSTDTQYF,TGTGCCAGCAGCGTCCGACTAGGGAGCACAGATACGCAGTATTTT
18,TRBV5-1,TRBD1,NA,TRBJ1-1,CASSLAGTGFMPPTEAFF,TGCGCCAGCAGCTTGGCCGGGACAGGGTTTATGCCGCCCACTGAAGCTTTCTTT
14,TRBV15,TRBD1,NA,TRBJ1-1,CATSALVTGAEAFF,TGTGCCACCAGCGCCCTCGTCACAGGGGCTGAAGCTTTCTTT
11,TRBV5-5,NA,few,TRBJ2-7,CASSLYYEQYF,TGTGCCAGCAGCTTGTATTACGAGCAGTACTTC
14,TRBV19,NA,NA,TRBJ2-7,CASRRRGQSYEQYF,TGTGCCAGTAGGAGAAGAGGACAGAGCTACGAGCAGTACTTC
15,TRBV4-1,NA,once,TRBJ2-7,CASSQDRGNYYEQYF,TGCGCCAGCAGCCAAGACAGGGGAAATTACTACGAGCAGTACTTC
16,TRBV5-6,NA,once,TRBJ2-6,CASSLSPSSGANVLTF,TGTGCCAGCAGCCTAAGCCCGAGCTCTGGGGCCAACGTCCTGACTTTC
17,TRBV4-1,NA,NA,TRBJ1-2,CASSQDFVSGWDYGYTF,TGCGCCAGCAGCCAAGATTTTGTGTCAGGGTGGGACTATGGCTACACCTTC
15,TRBV9,NA,NA,TRBJ2-5,CASSPWAGPGETQYF,TGTGCCAGCAGCCCCTGGGCGGGACCGGGGGAGACCCAGTACTTC
15,TRBV28,NA,once,TRBJ1-3,CASSFATSSGNTIYF,TGTGCCAGCAGTTTTGCCACCTCCTCTGGAAACACCATATATTTT
16,TRBV19,TRBD1,NA,TRBJ1-2,CASTSLGTGGGYGYTF,TGTGCCAGCACAAGTCTCGGGACAGGGGGCGGCTATGGCTACACCTTC
15,TRBV7-3,TRBD2,NA,TRBJ2-1,CASSVGTSAYNEQFF,TGTGCCAGCAGCGTAGGGACTAGCGCATACAATGAGCAGTTCTTC
11,TRBV30,NA,NA,TRBJ2-1,CAWSAADEQFF,TGTGCCTGGAGCGCAGCCGATGAGCAGTTCTTC
12,TRBV2,NA,NA,TRBJ2-7,CASTVRAYEQYF,TGTGCCAGCACGGTCAGGGCCTACGAGCAGTACTTC
13,TRBV30,NA,few,TRBJ1-6,CAWGGTHNSPLHF,TGTGCCTGGGGCGGGACACATAATTCACCCCTCCACTTT
13,TRBV9,TRBD2,NA,TRBJ2-1,CASSQRGANEQFF,TGTGCCAGCAGCCAGCGGGGGGCCAATGAGCAGTTCTTC
15,TRBV6-6,NA,NA,TRBJ1-5,CASSPDSWGNQPQHF,TGTGCCAGCAGCCCGGACAGCTGGGGCAATCAGCCCCAGCATTTT
13,TRBV27,NA,NA,TRBJ2-1,CASKTGVVDEQFF,TGTGCCAGCAAGACAGGAGTAGTGGATGAGCAGTTCTTC
13,TRBV9,NA,NA,TRBJ1-5,CASGPGYGQPQHF,TGTGCCAGCGGGCCAGGTTACGGTCAGCCCCAGCATTTT
15,TRBV5-1,TRBD1,NA,TRBJ2-2,CASTTGVKDTGELFF,TGCGCCAGTACCACAGGGGTAAAAGACACCGGGGAGCTGTTTTTT
14,TRBV6-5,NA,NA,TRBJ2-7,CASSYQRWAYEQYF,TGTGCCAGCAGTTATCAGCGATGGGCCTACGAGCAGTACTTC
11,TRBV30,NA,NA,TRBJ2-5,CAWSFAQTQYF,TGTGCCTGGAGTTTTGCGCAGACCCAGTACTTC
15,TRBV6-5,NA,NA,TRBJ1-5,CASRVGQWGNQPQHF,TGTGCCAGCAGGGTCGGGCAGTGGGGCAATCAGCCCCAGCATTTT
14,TRBV29-1,NA,NA,TRBJ2-1,CSVVRREYLNEQFF,TGCAGCGTTGTTCGTCGGGAGTATCTGAATGAGCAGTTCTTC
14,TRBV30,NA,NA,TRBJ1-2,CAWSARDLRRGYTF,TGTGCCTGGAGTGCCAGGGACCTAAGAAGGGGCTACACCTTC
14,TRBV9,NA,NA,TRBJ2-7,CASSPGASSYEQYF,TGTGCCAGCAGCCCAGGGGCCAGCTCCTACGAGCAGTACTTC
14,TRBV15,NA,NA,TRBJ1-1,CATSRHGLNTEAFF,TGTGCCACCAGCAGACACGGCTTGAACACTGAAGCTTTCTTT
16,TRBV6-5,NA,NA,TRBJ1-1,CASSYSRRTMNTEAFF,TGTGCCAGCAGTTACTCGAGGCGGACCATGAACACTGAAGCTTTCTTT
14,TRBV5-4,NA,NA,TRBJ1-1,CASSPGTHNTEAFF,TGTGCCAGCAGCCCCGGGACACACAACACTGAAGCTTTCTTT
14,TRBV5-6,NA,NA,TRBJ2-7,CASSSKLNMYEQYF,TGTGCCAGCAGCTCAAAACTTAACATGTACGAGCAGTACTTC
16,TRBV7-3,TRBD2,NA,TRBJ2-7,CASSLTSLAGGVEQYF,TGTGCCAGCAGCTTAACCTCGCTAGCGGGAGGGGTCGAGCAGTACTTC
16,TRBV4-2,TRBD2,NA,TRBJ2-7,CASSQDVGGGSYEQYF,TGTGCCAGCAGCCAAGATGTGGGGGGGGGAAGTTACGAGCAGTACTTC